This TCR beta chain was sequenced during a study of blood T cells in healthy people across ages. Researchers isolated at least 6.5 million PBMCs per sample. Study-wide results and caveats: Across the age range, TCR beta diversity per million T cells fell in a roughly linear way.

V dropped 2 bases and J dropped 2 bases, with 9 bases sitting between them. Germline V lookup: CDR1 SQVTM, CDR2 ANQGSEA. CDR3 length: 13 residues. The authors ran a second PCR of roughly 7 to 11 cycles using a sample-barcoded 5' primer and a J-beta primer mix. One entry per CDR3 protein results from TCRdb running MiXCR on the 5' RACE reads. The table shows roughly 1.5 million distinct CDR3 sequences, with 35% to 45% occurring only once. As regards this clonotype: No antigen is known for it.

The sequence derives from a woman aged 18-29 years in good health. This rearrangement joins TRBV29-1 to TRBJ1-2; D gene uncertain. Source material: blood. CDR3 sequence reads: CSVEKVPNYGYTF. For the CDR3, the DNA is TGCAGCGTTGAAAAAGTGCCCAACTATGGCTACACCTTC.